What follows describes a single T cell receptor (beta chain). Profiled with immunoSEQ multiplex PCR; TCRdb holds only in-frame clones, not every one. The data contain 100,000 to 150,000 clones, approximately 80% of them singletons. This record comes from a study of blood T cell repertoires in COVID-19. The wider study: Sources were T cells, B-cell-depleted T cells, or PBMCs; the material itself was cDNA or gDNA.

What was sequenced was peripheral blood. The receptor comes from a woman aged 45-59 years with acute or convalescent COVID-19.

CDR3 in amino acids: CASTQDRGNEQFF. As DNA, the CDR3 is TGTGCCAGTACTCAAGACAGGGGCAATGAGCAGTTCTTC. The chain combines TRBV19 with TRBJ2-1; TRBD1 matches 8 bases. CDR1 is LNHDA, CDR2 SQIVND, per germline (reference sequence). This CDR3 region has 13 residues. J gave up 6 bases and V 7 bases, and 5 bases lay outside the gene matches.